What follows describes a single T cell receptor (beta chain). Its antigen is still unknown. The data are from a study of cytomegalovirus exposure and HLA in healthy donors. Each donor's status was that of a healthy bone marrow donor. Vbeta (60) and Jbeta (13) primers were used in the PCR. Method: immunoSEQ multiplex PCR; TCRdb's copy keeps in-frame clones and lacks some. The table shows 210,000 or so clones, with 75% to 85% occurring only once. CDR3 length: 16 amino acids. The V end lost 5 bases, the J end lost 0 bases, and 15 bases lay between the germline ends. CDR1 SGHVS and CDR2 FNYEAQ come from the germline V gene. Study results and caveats: The Asian-associated ancestry cluster reportedly had fewer N-insertions than the approximately 700-donor mean in a later analysis. Earlier analysis found most TCR beta V segments productive about 90% or about 30% of the time. Researchers reported in a later analysis that a missense DCLRE1C variant was tied to TCR beta V- and J-gene trimming.

Specimen: PBMCs. This receptor was identified in a woman between 55 and 75 years old in good health and CMV-seropositive. This chain joins TRBV7-6 and TRBJ2-3, with a possible D match to TRBD2 (5 bases). The CDR3 nucleotides are TGTGCCAGCAGCCCAAGACTACCCGCTAGCACAGATACGCAGTATTTT. Translation gives CASSPRLPASTDTQYF.